These 31 T cell receptor beta chains were sequenced from one sample in a study of cytotoxic CD8 clonotypes in ibrutinib-treated CLL. TCRdb keeps only in-frame clones here, not all; method: immunoSEQ multiplex PCR. This table holds fewer than 200,000 clones, about 84% found once. The sample consisted of PBMCs, taken after 24 months of ibrutinib treatment. The receptors shown here come from a human donor with chronic lymphocytic leukemia.

DNA for the CDR3: TGTGCCAGCAGCTGGGGACAGCCCTATTCCTACGAGCAGTACTTC. It translates to CASSWGQPYSYEQYF. The chain couples TRBV5-8 to TRBJ2-7; 7 positions agree with TRBD1. CDR3 size: 15 residues. After removal of 3 bases from V and 1 base from J, the junction contained 7 bases not matched to a gene. Per the germline V gene, CDR1 is SGHTS and CDR2 is YDEGEE.

The chain couples TRBV15 to TRBJ1-6; 8 bases fit TRBD1. With V trimmed by 0 bases and J by 4 bases, 8 bases remained unmatched. CDR1 and CDR2 (germline): LNHNV, YYDKDF (reference sequence). The CDR3 totals 18 residues. CDR3 residues: CATSREFAGGRYNSPLHF. CDR3 in DNA: TGTGCCACCAGCAGAGAATTTGCAGGGGGCAGGTATAATTCACCCCTCCACTTT.

The chain couples TRBV5-6 to TRBJ1-2; tentative D call: TRBD1 (5 bases). The CDR3 is 15 amino acids. V shed 3 bases and J shed 3 bases, with 15 bases lying between them. In germline, CDR1 is SGHDT, CDR2 YYEEEE. The CDR3 nucleotides read TGTGCCAGCAGCTCCGCTTCCACAGGAGACTATGGCTACACCTTC. It encodes CASSSASTGDYGYTF.

V usage is TRBV27 and J usage is TRBJ1-3; D not certain. V gave up 5 bases and J gave up 0 bases, with 14 bases separating them. The CDR3 is 16 amino acids. Germline V gene sequence: CDR1 MNHEY, CDR2 SMNVEV (reference sequence). The DNA of the CDR3 is TGTGCCAGCAGTCTGAAAGGAGCCCGCTCTGGAAACACCATATATTTT. Translating gives CASSLKGARSGNTIYF.

V gene TRBV25-1 combines with J gene TRBJ2-4; D uncertain. Per germline, CDR1 MGHDK and CDR2 SYGVNS. V lost 0 bases to trimming and J lost 8 bases, with 5 bases between them. The CDR3 has 12 amino acids. The CDR3 loop reads CASSEYGDIQYF. In DNA form, the CDR3 reads TGTGCCAGCAGTGAATATGGGGACATTCAGTACTTC.

The chain joins TRBV30 to TRBJ2-7; D might be TRBD1 (6 bases). V was clipped by 3 bases and J by 3 bases, with 15 bases between them. The CDR3 is 14 residues long. Germline CDR1 GTSNPN, CDR2 SVGIG (reference sequence). CDR3 bases: TGTGCCTGGAGCCTACAGGGACCGATCTACGAGCAGTACTTC. Translating gives CAWSLQGPIYEQYF.

This chain connects TRBV5-1 to TRBJ1-2; D call uncertain. The CDR3 covers 14 residues. V lost 3 bases, J lost 1 base, and 10 bases lay in between. Germline V gives CDR1 SGHRS, CDR2 YFSETQ. Here the CDR3 DNA reads TGCGCCAGCAGCTCGCGGGGAGGTAACTATGGCTACACCTTC. Translated: CASSSRGGNYGYTF.

The chain recombines TRBV5-5 with TRBJ1-1; D is unclear. V lost 0 bases, J lost 0 bases, and 9 bases lay in between. This CDR3 is 15 amino acids long. Germline CDR1 is SGHKS and CDR2 is YYEKEE (reference sequence). The CDR3 sequence: CASSLVPQLNTEAFF. CDR3 DNA sequence: TGTGCCAGCAGCTTGGTTCCGCAATTGAACACTGAAGCTTTCTTT.

This chain uses TRBV29-1 with TRBJ1-1; 9 nucleotides agree with TRBD1. The CDR3 has 15 amino acids. In germline, CDR1 is SQVTM, CDR2 ANQGSEA. The ends lost 7 bases at V and 7 bases at J; junction bases unmatched: 16. The CDR3 DNA follows: TGCAGCGCTAAACAGGGGGCGAAGGAGGAGGGTGAAGCTTTCTTT. Translating gives CSAKQGAKEEGEAFF.

The J gene is TRBJ2-5, the V gene TRBV7-2, with 7 positions matching TRBD1. The CDR3 consists of 14 residues. V trimming: 5 bases; J trimming: 5 bases; junction bases outside the gene matches: 8. Germline loops: CDR1 SGHTA, CDR2 FQGNSA. CDR3 residues: CASSTGQPAETQYF. In nucleotides, the CDR3 is TGTGCCAGCAGCACGGGACAGCCGGCGGAGACCCAGTACTTC.

CDR3 bases: TGTGCCAGCAGCGTAGGACTGGGGCGGAACACTGAAGCTTTCTTT. Its protein product is CASSVGLGRNTEAFF. The chain combines TRBV9 with TRBJ1-1, with D tentatively TRBD1 (5 bases). The CDR3 is made up of 15 amino acids. Trimming shortened V by 0 bases and J by 1 base, and 10 bases separated the two germline ends. CDR1 and CDR2 (germline): SGDLS, YYNGEE.

CDR3 sequence (DNA): TGCGCCAGCAGTGAGGTCGGGGGGCCTAACTATGGCTACACCTTC. It encodes CASSEVGGPNYGYTF. The V call is TRBV10-1, the J call TRBJ1-2; tentative D call: TRBD1 (6 bases). Trimming took off 2 bases at V and 0 bases at J, with 10 bases between the two ends. The CDR3 loop spans 15 amino acids. Per germline, CDR1 WNHNN and CDR2 SYGVQD (reference sequence).

This sequence joins TRBV13 and TRBJ2-7; 8 bases are a match to TRBD2. This CDR3 is 16 amino acids long. Germline-derived CDR1 and CDR2 are PRHDT and FYEKMQ (reference sequence). V lost 0 bases, J lost 2 bases, and 6 bases stayed unmatched. In DNA, the CDR3 is TGTGCCAGCAGCTTAGGCCTACCGGGAGGGGCCTACGAGCAGTACTTC. It encodes CASSLGLPGGAYEQYF. Full variable domain (missing parts from reference TRBV13 and TRBJ2-7): AAGVIQSPRHLIKEKRETATLKCYPIPRHDTVYWYQQGPGQDPQFLISFYEKMQSDKGSIPDRFSAQQFSDYHSELNMSSLELGDSALYFCASSLGLPGGAYEQYFGPGTRLTVT.

The chain recombines TRBV15 with TRBJ1-5; the match to TRBD1 covers 11 bases. Per germline, CDR1 LNHNV and CDR2 YYDKDF (reference sequence). The V segment lost 8 bases and the J segment 6 bases; nucleotides outside the gene matches: 9. The CDR3 contains 15 residues. For the CDR3, the DNA is TGTGCCACCGCCGGGACAGGGGGTAGGACTCAGCCCCAGCATTTT. It codes for CATAGTGGRTQPQHF.

The V call is TRBV18, the J call TRBJ2-7, with unresolved D. The CDR3 contains 13 residues. Per the germline V gene, CDR1 is KGHSH and CDR2 is LQKENI. V lost 8 bases, J lost 3 bases, and 14 bases lay in between. The CDR3 DNA is TGTGCCAGCCCCAACGGACGGTACTACGAGCAGTACTTC. Amino acids: CASPNGRYYEQYF.

The rearrangement joins TRBV19 to TRBJ2-3; D might be TRBD1 or TRBD2, each matching 5 bases. The CDR3 has 15 residues. Germline CDR1 is LNHDA and CDR2 is SQIVND (reference sequence). The V and J ends lost 9 bases and 6 bases respectively, with 22 bases between them. Written as DNA, the CDR3 is TGTGCCAGCTCTCTCGGGACGGGGATAGCGGATACGCAGTATTTT. Protein sequence: CASSLGTGIADTQYF. Full variable domain (rest looked up from reference TRBV19 and TRBJ2-3): DGGITQSPKYLFRKEGQNVTLSCEQNLNHDAMYWYRQDPGQGLRLIYYSQIVNDFQKGDIAEGYSVSREKKESFPLTVTSAQKNPTAFYLCASSLGTGIADTQYFGPGTRLTVL.

The rearrangement uses TRBV30 and TRBJ2-1; D not resolved. The CDR3 loop spans 14 amino acids. Germline CDR1 is GTSNPN and CDR2 is SVGIG (reference sequence). Between the trimmed V and J ends, which lost 4 bases and 4 bases, there was a span of 14 bases. CDR3 protein: CAWTIGQVYNEQFF. The CDR3 region has the DNA TGTGCCTGGACTATCGGGCAGGTGTACAATGAGCAGTTCTTC.

The V gene is TRBV7-2, the J gene TRBJ1-1; 7 bases match TRBD1. Germline V gene data show CDR1 as SGHTA and CDR2 as FQGNSA. Trimming took 5 bases from V and 6 from J; bases not matched to a gene: 6. This CDR3 comprises 13 residues. The CDR3 bases are TGTGCCAGCAGCCCCAGGACAGGATCTGAAGCTTTCTTT. It translates to CASSPRTGSEAFF. The full variable domain, with the rest looked up from reference TRBV7-2 and TRBJ1-1, is GAGVSQSPSNKVTEKGKDVELRCDPISGHTALYWYRQSLGQGLEFLIYFQGNSAPDKSGLPSDRFSAERTGGSVSTLTIQRTQQEDSAVYLCASSPRTGSEAFFGQGTRLTVV.

This chain connects TRBV6-4 to TRBJ1-5; no clear D. Trimming stripped 2 bases from V and 3 bases from J, with 14 bases between. The CDR3 totals 16 residues. In germline, CDR1 is MRHNA, CDR2 SNTAGT. The CDR3 reads CASSDGGRKLNQPQHF. Here the CDR3 DNA reads TGTGCCAGCAGTGACGGCGGCAGAAAACTCAATCAGCCCCAGCATTTT.

The chain has TRBV5-1 and TRBJ2-7, with 10 bases matching TRBD1. The V and J ends lost 3 bases and 4 bases, in that order; junction bases with no gene match: 7. Germline-derived CDR1 and CDR2 are SGHRS and YFSETQ. The CDR3 covers 15 residues. The CDR3 spells CASSSPGQGFYEQYF. The CDR3 region has the DNA TGCGCCAGCAGCTCTCCGGGACAGGGGTTTTACGAGCAGTACTTC. The whole variable domain, remainder taken from reference TRBV5-1 and TRBJ2-7, is KAGVTQTPRYLIKTRGQQVTLSCSPISGHRSVSWYQQTPGQGLQFLFEYFSETQRNKGNFPGRFSGRQFSNSRSEMNVSTLELGDSALYLCASSSPGQGFYEQYFGPGTRLTVT.

The chain has TRBV4-1 and TRBJ2-3; TRBD1 aligns across 7 bases. Germline values: CDR1 MGHRA, CDR2 YSYEKL. Trimming took 4 bases from V and 0 from J; bases not matched to a gene: 10. The CDR3 totals 17 residues. The CDR3 coding sequence is TGCGCCAGCAGCCCCTCGGCCGGGACAGTTAGCACAGATACGCAGTATTTT. Translation gives CASSPSAGTVSTDTQYF.

This clone came up once. The V call is TRBV6-1, the J call TRBJ2-1; D is tentatively TRBD1 or TRBD2 (5 bases each). Germline lookup yields CDR1 MNHNS and CDR2 SASEGT. The CDR3 runs to 13 residues. V lost 6 bases, J lost 6 bases, and 12 bases lay in between. CDR3 protein: CASRPGTPNEQFF. CDR3 nucleotides: TGTGCCAGCAGACCCGGGACCCCCAATGAGCAGTTCTTC.

The chain carries TRBV2 and TRBJ1-1; a possible D gene is TRBD1 (5 bases). V lost 3 bases and J 5 bases, leaving 10 bases between the germline ends. The CDR3 is 13 amino acids. CDR1 and CDR2 (germline): SNHLY, FYNNEI. CDR3 in DNA: TGTGCCAGCAGTGAGGCAGGGTGGACTGAAGCTTTCTTT. Protein product: CASSEAGWTEAFF.

The chain joins TRBV2 to TRBJ1-1, with D unresolved. CDR3 length: 14 residues. Germline loops: CDR1 SNHLY, CDR2 FYNNEI. Trimming shortened V by 6 bases and J by 0 bases, and 11 bases separated the two germline ends. As DNA, the CDR3 is TGTGCCAGCAGACTTCGGCGGATGAACACTGAAGCTTTCTTT. Its protein is CASRLRRMNTEAFF.

J is TRBJ1-1 and V is TRBV5-5, with 7 bases lining up with TRBD1. The junction had 5 bases not matched to a gene; V was cut back by 4 bases and J by 5 bases. CDR1 and CDR2 from the germline V gene are SGHKS and YYEKEE (reference sequence). This CDR3 is 13 amino acids long. Written as DNA, the CDR3 is TGTGCCAGCAGCCGACAGGGTGGGACTGAAGCTTTCTTT. Its translation: CASSRQGGTEAFF.

The gene calls are TRBV6-5 and TRBJ2-2, with D unresolved. Germline V gene lookup returns CDR1 MNHEY and CDR2 SVGAGI. Trimming took 6 bases from V and 6 from J, leaving 14 bases between them. This CDR3 region has 14 residues. The CDR3: CASRDRQAAGELFF. Here the CDR3 DNA reads TGTGCCAGCAGGGACCGGCAGGCGGCCGGGGAGCTGTTTTTT.

The V call is TRBV19, the J call TRBJ1-1, with a tentative D call TRBD1 (5 bases). CDR3 length equals 11 residues. The V gene lost 9 bases and the J gene lost 1 base, with 6 bases spanning the gap. The germline V gene has CDR1 LNHDA and CDR2 SQIVND (reference sequence). The CDR3 DNA reads as TGTGCCAGCGGACAGAACACTGAAGCTTTCTTT. It codes for CASGQNTEAFF.

The chain employs TRBV30 and TRBJ1-4; 7 nucleotides agree with TRBD1. From germline, CDR1 is GTSNPN and CDR2 SVGIG (reference sequence). The V segment lost 3 bases and the J segment 7 bases; nucleotides outside the gene matches: 11. This CDR3 contains 15 residues. The CDR3 sequence is CAWRPNPGGFEKLFF. In nucleotides, the CDR3 is TGTGCCTGGAGACCCAACCCAGGGGGGTTTGAAAAACTGTTTTTT.

V gene TRBV28 combines with J gene TRBJ2-7; D unresolved. CDR1 MDHEN and CDR2 SYDVKM come from the germline V gene. CDR3 length: 14 amino acids. V shed 6 bases and J shed 3 bases, with 15 bases lying between them. The CDR3: CASSLNRLNYEQYF. CDR3 coding DNA: TGTGCCAGCAGCCTTAACCGGTTAAACTACGAGCAGTACTTC.

The rearrangement links TRBV2 to TRBJ1-5; TRBD1 matches 7 bases. V shed 2 bases and J 6 bases; nucleotides not matched to a gene: 7. The CDR3 totals 15 residues. Germline CDR1 and CDR2: SNHLY and FYNNEI. The CDR3 protein is CASSENRGRGQPQHF. The CDR3, as DNA: TGTGCCAGCAGTGAAAATAGGGGGCGCGGTCAGCCCCAGCATTTT.

This clone was seen once. The CDR3 sequence is CASSTDRATYNEQFF. The CDR3 coding sequence is TGTGCCAGTAGTACCGACAGGGCTACCTACAATGAGCAGTTCTTC. The chain carries TRBV19 and TRBJ2-1; TRBD1 agrees at 7 bases. This CDR3 is 15 amino acids long. The germline gives CDR1 LNHDA, CDR2 SQIVND (reference sequence). The ends lost 4 bases at V and 2 bases at J; junction bases unmatched: 5.